What follows describes a single T cell receptor (beta chain). Its antigen is not known. Germline V gene sequence: CDR1 SGHVS, CDR2 FQNEAQ. The V gene lost 2 bases and the J gene lost 2 bases, with 10 bases spanning the gap. CDR3 length: 14 residues. This entry is derived from a study of cytomegalovirus exposure and HLA in healthy donors. Points from the study as a whole: Reported performance of the classifier showed diagnosis of cytomegalovirus status with high specificity and sensitivity. In an earlier analysis, most TCR beta V segments were productive about 87% or about 30% of the time.

13 Jbeta primers and 60 Vbeta primers were used for the PCR. This table comes from immunoSEQ multiplex PCR, and its TCRdb copy is limited to in-frame clones, with some not included. The table lists under 200,000 clones, with roughly 1.9% in the top ten. The sequenced material came from PBMCs. The TCR comes from a man aged 25 to 40 in good health and CMV-seronegative. V gene TRBV7-8 combines with J gene TRBJ2-7, with D hard to call. The chain's CDR3 is CASSLSVAAYEQYF. CDR3 nucleotides: TGTGCCAGCAGCTTATCCGTGGCAGCCTACGAGCAGTACTTC.